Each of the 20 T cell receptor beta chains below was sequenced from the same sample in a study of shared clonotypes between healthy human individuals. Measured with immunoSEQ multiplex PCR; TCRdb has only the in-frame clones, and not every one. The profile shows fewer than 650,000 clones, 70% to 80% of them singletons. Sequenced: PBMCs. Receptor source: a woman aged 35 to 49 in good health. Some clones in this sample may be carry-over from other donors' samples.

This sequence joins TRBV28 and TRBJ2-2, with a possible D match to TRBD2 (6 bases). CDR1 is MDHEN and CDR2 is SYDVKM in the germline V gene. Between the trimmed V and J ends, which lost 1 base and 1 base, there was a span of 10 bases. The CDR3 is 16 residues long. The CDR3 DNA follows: TGTGCCAGCAGTTTATCCTACGGGGGGAACACCGGGGAGCTGTTTTTT. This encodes CASSLSYGGNTGELFF.

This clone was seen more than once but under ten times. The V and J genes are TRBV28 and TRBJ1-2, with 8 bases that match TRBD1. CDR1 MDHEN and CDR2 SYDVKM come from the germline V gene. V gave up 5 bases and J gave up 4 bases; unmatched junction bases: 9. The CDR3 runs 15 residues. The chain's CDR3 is CASSAGTGGAYGYTF. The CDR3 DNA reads TGTGCCAGCAGTGCCGGGACAGGTGGGGCCTATGGCTACACCTTC.

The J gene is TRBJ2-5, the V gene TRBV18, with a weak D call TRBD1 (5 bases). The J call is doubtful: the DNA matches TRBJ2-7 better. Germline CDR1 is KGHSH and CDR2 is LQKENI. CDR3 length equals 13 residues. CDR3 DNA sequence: TGTGCCAGCTCACCAAACACAGGCTACGAGCAGTACTTC. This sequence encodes CASSPNTGYEQYF.

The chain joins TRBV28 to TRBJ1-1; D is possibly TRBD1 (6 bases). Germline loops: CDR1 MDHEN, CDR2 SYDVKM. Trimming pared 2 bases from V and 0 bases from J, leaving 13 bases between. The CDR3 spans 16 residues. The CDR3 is CASSLGQGFMNTEAFF. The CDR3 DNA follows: TGTGCCAGCAGTTTAGGGCAGGGGTTTATGAACACTGAAGCTTTCTTT.

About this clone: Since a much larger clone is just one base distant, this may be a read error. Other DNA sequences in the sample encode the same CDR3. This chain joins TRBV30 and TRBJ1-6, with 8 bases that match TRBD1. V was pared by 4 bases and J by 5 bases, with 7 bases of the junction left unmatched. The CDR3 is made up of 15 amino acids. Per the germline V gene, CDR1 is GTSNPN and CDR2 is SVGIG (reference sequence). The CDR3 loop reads CAWIQGARNNSPLHF. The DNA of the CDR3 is TGTGCCTGGATCCAGGGGGCGAGGAATAATTCACCCCTCCACTTT.

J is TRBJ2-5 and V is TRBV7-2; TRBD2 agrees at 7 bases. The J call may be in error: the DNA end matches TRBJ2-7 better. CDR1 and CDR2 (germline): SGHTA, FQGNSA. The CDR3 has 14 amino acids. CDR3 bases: TGTGCCAGCAGCTTGGGCGGGAGCCTCTACGAGCAGTACTTC. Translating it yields CASSLGGSLYEQYF.

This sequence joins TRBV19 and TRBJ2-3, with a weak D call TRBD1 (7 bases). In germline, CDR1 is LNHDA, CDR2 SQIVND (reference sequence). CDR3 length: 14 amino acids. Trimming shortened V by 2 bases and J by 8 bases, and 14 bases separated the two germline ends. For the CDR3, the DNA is TGTGCCAGTAGTATACCGGAGGGGGCTGGTACGCAGTATTTT. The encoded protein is CASSIPEGAGTQYF.

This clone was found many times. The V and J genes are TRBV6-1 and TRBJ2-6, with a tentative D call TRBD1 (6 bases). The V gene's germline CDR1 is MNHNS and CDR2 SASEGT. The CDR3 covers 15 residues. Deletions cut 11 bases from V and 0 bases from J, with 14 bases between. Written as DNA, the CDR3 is TGTGCCGGTGGACAGTTCGCCTCTGGGGCCAACGTCCTGACTTTC. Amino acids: CAGGQFASGANVLTF.

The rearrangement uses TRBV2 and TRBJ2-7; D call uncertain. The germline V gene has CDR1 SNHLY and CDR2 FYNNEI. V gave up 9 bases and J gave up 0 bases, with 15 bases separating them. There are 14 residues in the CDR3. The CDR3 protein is CASSPTILSYEQYF. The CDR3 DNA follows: TGTGCCAGTAGCCCTACCATACTCTCCTACGAGCAGTACTTC.

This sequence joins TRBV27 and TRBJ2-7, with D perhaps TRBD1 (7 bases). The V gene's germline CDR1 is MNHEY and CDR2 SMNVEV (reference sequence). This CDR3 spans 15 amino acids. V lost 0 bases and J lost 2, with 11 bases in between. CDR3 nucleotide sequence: TGTGCCAGCAGTTTATCGGGGGGACAGCCCTACGAGCAGTACTTC. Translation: CASSLSGGQPYEQYF.

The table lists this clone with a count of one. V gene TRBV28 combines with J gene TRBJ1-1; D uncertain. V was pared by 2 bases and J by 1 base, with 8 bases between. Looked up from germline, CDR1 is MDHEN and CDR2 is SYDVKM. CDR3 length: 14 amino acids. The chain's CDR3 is CASSLGQANTEAFF. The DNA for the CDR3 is TGTGCCAGCAGTTTAGGGCAGGCGAACACTGAAGCTTTCTTT.

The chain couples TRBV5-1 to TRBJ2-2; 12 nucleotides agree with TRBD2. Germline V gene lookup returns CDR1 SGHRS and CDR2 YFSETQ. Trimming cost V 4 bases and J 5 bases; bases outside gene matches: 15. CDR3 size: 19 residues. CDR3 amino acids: CASSATGTSGYMGTGELFF. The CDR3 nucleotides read TGCGCCAGCAGCGCGACCGGGACTAGCGGGTATATGGGGACCGGGGAGCTGTTTTTT.

CDR3 bases: TGTGCCATCAGTGAGGGGGGAGAAGAGACCCAGTACTTC. This translates into CAISEGGEETQYF. The V gene is TRBV10-3, the J gene TRBJ2-5, with D perhaps TRBD1 or TRBD2 (5 bases each). The germline V gene encodes CDR1 ENHRY and CDR2 SYGVKD. Trimming took 2 bases from V and 3 from J, leaving 7 bases between them. The CDR3 consists of 13 residues.

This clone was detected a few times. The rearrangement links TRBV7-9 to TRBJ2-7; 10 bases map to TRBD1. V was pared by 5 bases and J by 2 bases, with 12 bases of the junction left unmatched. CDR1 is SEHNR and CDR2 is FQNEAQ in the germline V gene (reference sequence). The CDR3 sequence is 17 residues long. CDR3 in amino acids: CASSPRQGARTAYEQYF. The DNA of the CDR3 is TGTGCCAGCAGCCCCCGACAGGGGGCGAGGACCGCCTACGAGCAGTACTTC.

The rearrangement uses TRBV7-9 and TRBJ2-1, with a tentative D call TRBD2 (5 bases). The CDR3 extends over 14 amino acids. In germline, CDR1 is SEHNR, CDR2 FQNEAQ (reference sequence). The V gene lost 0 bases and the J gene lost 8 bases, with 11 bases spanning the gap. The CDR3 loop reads CASSLASGLHEQFF. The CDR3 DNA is TGTGCCAGCAGCTTAGCCTCGGGGTTACATGAGCAGTTCTTC.

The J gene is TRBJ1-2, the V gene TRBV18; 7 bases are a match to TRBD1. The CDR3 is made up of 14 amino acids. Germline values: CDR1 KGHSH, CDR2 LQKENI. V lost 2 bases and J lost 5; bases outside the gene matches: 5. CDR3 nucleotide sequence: TGTGCCAGCTCACCATCGGGACAGCTGTATGGCTACACCTTC. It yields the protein CASSPSGQLYGYTF.

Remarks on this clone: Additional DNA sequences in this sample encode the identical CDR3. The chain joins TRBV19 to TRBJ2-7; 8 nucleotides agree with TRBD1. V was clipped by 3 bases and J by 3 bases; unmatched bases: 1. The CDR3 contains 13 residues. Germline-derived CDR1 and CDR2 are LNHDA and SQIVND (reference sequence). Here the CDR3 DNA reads TGTGCCAGTAGTATTGGACAGGGCTACGAGCAGTACTTC. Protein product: CASSIGQGYEQYF.

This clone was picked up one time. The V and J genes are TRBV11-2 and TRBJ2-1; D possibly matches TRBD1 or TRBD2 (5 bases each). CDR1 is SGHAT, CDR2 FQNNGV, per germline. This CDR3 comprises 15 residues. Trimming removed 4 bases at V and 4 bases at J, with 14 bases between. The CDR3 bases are TGTGCCAGCAGCTCCGGGACGGGCGGGTACAATGAGCAGTTCTTC. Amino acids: CASSSGTGGYNEQFF.

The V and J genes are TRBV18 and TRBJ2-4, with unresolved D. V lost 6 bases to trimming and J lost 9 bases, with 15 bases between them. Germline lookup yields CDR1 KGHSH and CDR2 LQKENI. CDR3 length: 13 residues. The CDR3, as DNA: TGTGCCAGCTCCCCCGGGTCGGGTGTCATTCAGTACTTC. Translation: CASSPGSGVIQYF.

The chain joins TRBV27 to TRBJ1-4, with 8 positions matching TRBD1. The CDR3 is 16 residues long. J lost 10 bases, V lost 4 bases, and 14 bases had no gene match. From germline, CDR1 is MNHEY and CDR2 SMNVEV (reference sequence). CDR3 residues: CASSYPPQGAHRKLFF. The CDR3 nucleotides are TGTGCCAGCAGTTACCCCCCCCAGGGGGCGCACAGAAAACTGTTTTTT.